This T cell receptor (beta chain) was recovered during a study of graft-versus-host responses after intestinal transplantation. Concerning this clone: What it binds is unknown.

In germline, CDR1 is MDHEN, CDR2 SYDVKM. This CDR3 comprises 15 residues. V was pared by 4 bases and J by 5 bases, with 7 bases of the junction left unmatched. Assay used: immunoSEQ multiplex PCR; TCRdb lists only in-frame clones, some missing. The sample records 100,000 to 120,000 clones, about 93% being singletons. This chain joins TRBV28 and TRBJ1-5, with TRBD1 matching 8 bases. This sequence was found in a human donor who received an intestinal transplant. The sequencing used unstimulated CD8+ T cells sorted from spleen or lymph node cells, collected before intestinal transplant. The CDR3 DNA follows: TGTGCCAGCAGTTCCCAGGGGGCCCCCGATCAGCCCCAGCATTTT. Translated: CASSSQGAPDQPQHF.